This passage covers 17 T cell receptor beta chains from one sample sequenced in a study of OX40 agonist ivuxolimab in advanced cancers. TCRdb keeps only in-frame clones here, not all; method: immunoSEQ multiplex PCR. Of tens of thousands of clones in the sample, 85% to 90% were seen once. This specimen consisted of CD4+ or CD8+ T cells sorted from blood, obtained in a trial of the OX40 agonist ivuxolimab. The receptors were sampled from an adult with an advanced solid tumor such as melanoma, head and neck, liver or kidney cancer.

This chain joins TRBV7-9 and TRBJ2-3; D ambiguous. Per the germline V gene, CDR1 is SEHNR and CDR2 is FQNEAQ (reference sequence). This CDR3 comprises 12 residues. Between the trimmed V and J ends, which lost 5 bases and 2 bases, there was a span of 5 bases. In nucleotides, the CDR3 is TGTGCCAGCAGCCAAAACACAGATACGCAGTATTTT. It specifies CASSQNTDTQYF.

V gene TRBV29-1 combines with J gene TRBJ2-7; no definite D call. This CDR3 has 12 residues. Trimming cost V 5 bases and J 4 bases, with 12 bases left between them. CDR1 and CDR2 from the germline V gene are SQVTM and ANQGSEA. Here the CDR3 reads CSVLALGYEQYF. CDR3 DNA sequence: TGCAGCGTTCTGGCCCTAGGGTACGAGCAGTACTTC.

V gene TRBV11-3 combines with J gene TRBJ2-3, with 9 bases that match TRBD2. This CDR3 is built from 13 residues. Unmatched junction bases numbered 11, after V lost 5 bases and J lost 14 bases. Germline values: CDR1 SGHNT, CDR2 YENEEA. The CDR3 nucleotides are TGTGCCAGCAGCCCCCTATTAGCGGGAGTGGTGTATTTT. This sequence encodes CASSPLLAGVVYF.

This chain links TRBV2 with TRBJ1-5; D perhaps matches TRBD1 (5 bases). V was clipped by 3 bases and J by 6 bases, with 12 bases between them. The V gene's germline CDR1 is SNHLY and CDR2 FYNNEI. This CDR3 is built from 14 residues. CDR3 residues: CASSDFAGGQPQHF. CDR3 nucleotides: TGTGCCAGCAGTGATTTCGCGGGGGGTCAGCCCCAGCATTTT. Drawing the rest from reference TRBV2 and TRBJ1-5, the complete variable domain is EPEVTQTPSHQVTQMGQEVILRCVPISNHLYFYWYRQILGQKVEFLVSFYNNEISEKSEIFDDQFSVERPDGSNFTLKIRSTKLEDSAMYFCASSDFAGGQPQHFGDGTRLSIL.

This clone has only one observation. The chain couples TRBV7-9 to TRBJ1-4; unclear D gene. The CDR3 contains 15 residues. Trimming removed 5 bases from V and 3 bases from J, with 13 bases in between. Germline CDR1 SEHNR, CDR2 FQNEAQ (reference sequence). CDR3 residues: CASSPRWQPNEKLFF. CDR3 sequence (DNA): TGTGCCAGCAGCCCACGGTGGCAGCCTAATGAAAAACTGTTTTTT.

The V call is TRBV2, the J call TRBJ2-7, with 8 bases identical to TRBD2. CDR1 is SNHLY and CDR2 is FYNNEI in the germline V gene. Trimming at V came to 5 bases and at J to 3 bases, leaving 6 bases not matched to a gene. CDR3 length: 14 amino acids. The CDR3, as DNA: TGTGCCAGCAGTCCCCTAGCGGGCCGCTACGAGCAGTACTTC. Protein product: CASSPLAGRYEQYF.

The chain employs TRBV19 and TRBJ1-3; D remains unclear. V was trimmed by 7 bases and J by 4 bases, leaving 17 bases between them. CDR1 is LNHDA and CDR2 is SQIVND in the germline V gene (reference sequence). CDR3 length equals 15 residues. The CDR3 DNA follows: TGTGCCAGTAATTTCCTCGGTCCGGTCGGAAACACCATATATTTT. It encodes CASNFLGPVGNTIYF.

CDR3 nucleotide sequence: TGTGCCAGTAGTCTAGCGGGCACAGATACGCAGTATTTT. This encodes CASSLAGTDTQYF. This chain links TRBV19 with TRBJ2-3; 7 bases fit TRBD2. The ends lost 5 bases at V and 1 base at J; junction bases unmatched: 0. Germline-derived CDR1 and CDR2 are LNHDA and SQIVND (reference sequence). This CDR3 spans 13 amino acids. Variable domain in full (rest from reference TRBV19 and TRBJ2-3): DGGITQSPKYLFRKEGQNVTLSCEQNLNHDAMYWYRQDPGQGLRLIYYSQIVNDFQKGDIAEGYSVSREKKESFPLTVTSAQKNPTAFYLCASSLAGTDTQYFGPGTRLTVL.

The chain carries TRBV10-3 and TRBJ2-7; D unclear. This CDR3 is 14 amino acids long. The V and J ends lost 8 bases and 0 bases respectively, with 14 bases between them. Per germline, CDR1 ENHRY and CDR2 SYGVKD. Here the CDR3 reads CAILVLPLSYEQYF. CDR3 coding DNA: TGTGCCATCCTCGTGCTTCCCCTCTCCTACGAGCAGTACTTC.

This clone was seen once. The rearrangement uses TRBV5-6 and TRBJ2-7, with D tentatively TRBD2 (6 bases). The ends were cut back, 4 bases at V and 2 bases at J, with 16 bases in the middle. The germline V gene encodes CDR1 SGHDT and CDR2 YYEEEE. The CDR3 spans 15 residues. CDR3 amino acids: CASSPAGGVPYEQYF. The DNA for the CDR3 is TGTGCCAGCAGCCCCGCAGGAGGGGTCCCCTACGAGCAGTACTTC.

Turning to this clone: In the same sample, other DNA sequences code for this CDR3. The chain couples TRBV6-5 to TRBJ2-2; D is uncertain. Germline assignment: CDR1 MNHEY and CDR2 SVGAGI. The length of the CDR3 is 13 residues. The ends were cut back, 6 bases at V and 0 bases at J, with 5 bases in the middle. The CDR3 is CASSRANTGELFF. CDR3 DNA sequence: TGTGCCAGCAGCCGGGCGAACACCGGGGAGCTGTTTTTT.

The chain joins TRBV18 to TRBJ2-5, with D tentatively TRBD1 (6 bases). V was shortened by 3 bases and J by 11 bases, with 22 bases between the two germline ends. The CDR3 covers 15 residues. CDR1 and CDR2 (germline): KGHSH, LQKENI. CDR3 sequence reads: CASSPGGQHLIQQYF. The CDR3 region has the DNA TGTGCCAGCTCACCTGGGGGCCAGCACCTCATCCAGCAGTACTTC. Filled out from reference TRBV18 and TRBJ2-5, the complete variable domain reads NAGVMQNPRHLVRRRGQEARLRCSPMKGHSHVYWYRQLPEEGLKFMVYLQKENIIDESGMPKERFSAEFPKEGPSILRIQQVVRGDSAAYFCASSPGGQHLIQQYFGPGTRLLVL.

V gene TRBV4-1 combines with J gene TRBJ1-4, with D hard to call. From germline, CDR1 is MGHRA and CDR2 YSYEKL. Trimming took off 4 bases at V and 8 bases at J, with 8 bases between the two ends. The CDR3 covers 12 residues. The CDR3 protein is CASSPPREKLFF. CDR3 nucleotide sequence: TGCGCCAGCAGCCCCCCCAGGGAAAAACTGTTTTTT.

V and J are TRBV5-6 and TRBJ2-7, with D perhaps matching TRBD2 (6 bases). Germline V gene lookup returns CDR1 SGHDT and CDR2 YYEEEE. Trimming cost V 1 base and J 2 bases, with 13 bases left between them. CDR3 length: 15 amino acids. In nucleotides, the CDR3 is TGTGCCAGCAGCTTGATTACAGGCGGGACCTACGAGCAGTACTTC. Encoded protein: CASSLITGGTYEQYF.

This clone is a singleton in its sample. For the CDR3, the DNA is TGTGCCAGCAGCTTAGTGGCGGGGGGGCGTTACGAGCAGTACTTC. Protein sequence: CASSLVAGGRYEQYF. This sequence joins TRBV7-8 and TRBJ2-7, with 9 nucleotides matching TRBD2. Germline loops: CDR1 SGHVS, CDR2 FQNEAQ. Losses at the gene ends were 1 base for V and 4 bases for J; bases not matched to a gene: 5. The CDR3 is 15 residues long.

The chain employs TRBV19 and TRBJ1-5; D gene unclear. Trimming stripped 4 bases from V and 3 bases from J, with 10 bases between. The CDR3 spans 14 residues. Germline CDR1 is LNHDA and CDR2 is SQIVND (reference sequence). The chain's CDR3 is CASSTFEPNQPQHF. CDR3 bases: TGTGCCAGTAGTACCTTCGAGCCCAATCAGCCCCAGCATTTT.

The chain carries TRBV6-1 and TRBJ1-2; D unclear. The CDR3 is 15 residues long. Trimming stripped 2 bases from V and 3 bases from J, with 13 bases between. The V gene's germline CDR1 is MNHNS and CDR2 SASEGT. CDR3 nucleotides: TGTGCCAGCAGTGAATTGGGGTTAGATTACTATGGCTACACCTTC. Its protein is CASSELGLDYYGYTF.